These 19 T cell receptor beta chains share one sample of origin, sequenced in a study of post-analysis software for immune sequencing data. Unique molecular identifiers were present in the TCR beta cDNA libraries. One entry per CDR3 protein, called by TCRdb with MiXCR from the PCR reads. The sample lists about 770,000 distinct CDR3 sequences, more than 45% occurring once. These TCRs' antigens remain unknown. Study-level results: With TRBV5-6, TRBV5-1 and TRBV20-1 included, 4 or 5 TRBV segments were more frequent in patients than in controls.

The sample comprised blood. These TCRs come from a girl aged 10 to 17 with multiple sclerosis.

The rearrangement links TRBV7-2 to TRBJ2-3, with 8 bases aligning to TRBD1. Trimming took 5 bases from V and 4 from J; bases not matched to a gene: 8. This CDR3 contains 15 residues. Germline assignment: CDR1 SGHTA and CDR2 FQGNSA. The CDR3 bases are TGTGCCAGCAGCCCGAAGGACAGGGTCTCAGATACGCAGTATTTT. Residues: CASSPKDRVSDTQYF.

V and J are TRBV4-2 and TRBJ2-7; the match to TRBD2 covers 9 bases. Trimming removed 1 base from V and 5 bases from J; junction bases left unmatched: 6. Per the germline V gene, CDR1 is LGHNA and CDR2 is YNFKEQ. The CDR3 has 15 residues. The CDR3 DNA sequence: TGTGCCAGCAGCCAAGGAGGCGGGAGGGCCAACGAGCAGTACTTC. It translates to CASSQGGGRANEQYF.

This clonotype was observed a handful of times. V and J are TRBV6-5 and TRBJ1-1; the D is unclear. Trimming stripped 6 bases from V and 12 bases from J, with 20 bases between. Germline values: CDR1 MNHEY, CDR2 SVGAGI. This CDR3 is 13 amino acids long. The CDR3 is CASRGPKLQTSFF. DNA of the CDR3: TGTGCCAGCAGGGGCCCTAAACTCCAAACCTCTTTCTTT.

This clonotype was counted a single time. CDR3 sequence (DNA): TGTGCCAGCAGCTCCACCACTAGCGGGAGTGGAGATACGCAGTATTTT. Amino acid sequence: CASSSTTSGSGDTQYF. The chain uses TRBV7-9 and TRBJ2-3; 11 bases agree with TRBD2. This CDR3 region has 16 residues. Losses at the gene ends were 4 bases for V and 5 bases for J; bases not matched to a gene: 8. Germline V CDR1 and CDR2: SEHNR, FQNEAQ (reference sequence).

This clonotype was observed a few times. The gene calls are TRBV10-3 and TRBJ2-7; 8 bases agree with TRBD1. The CDR3 length is 13 residues. Germline V gene lookup returns CDR1 ENHRY and CDR2 SYGVKD. With V trimmed by 11 bases and J by 6 bases, 12 bases remained unmatched. The CDR3: CAASARGLPEQYF. CDR3 nucleotides: TGTGCCGCAAGCGCCAGGGGGCTGCCCGAGCAGTACTTC.

As for this clonotype: The likely explanation is a read error, given a far larger clone one base away. The V gene is TRBV7-2, the J gene TRBJ2-3; 7 nucleotides align to TRBD2. Germline V gives CDR1 SGHTA, CDR2 FQGNSA. CDR3 length equals 12 residues. DNA for the CDR3: TGTGCCGGCAGCTTAGCGGGAGATACGCAGTATTTT. Protein sequence: CAGSLAGDTQYF. The whole variable domain, filled in from reference TRBV7-2 and TRBJ2-3, reads GAGVSQSPSNKVTEKGKDVELRCDPISGHTALYWYRQSLGQGLEFLIYFQGNSAPDKSGLPSDRFSAERTGGSVSTLTIQRTQQEDSAVYLCAGSLAGDTQYFGPGTRLTVL.

This clonotype showed up just a few times. This chain joins TRBV15 and TRBJ2-3; either TRBD1 or TRBD2 may fit D (6 bases each). Trimming removed 2 bases from V and 0 bases from J, with 12 bases in between. Germline CDR1 is LNHNV and CDR2 is YYDKDF (reference sequence). The CDR3 has 16 residues. The CDR3 loop is CATSRKEGGSTDTQYF. The CDR3 nucleotides are TGTGCCACCAGCAGAAAAGAGGGGGGCAGCACAGATACGCAGTATTTT. Full variable domain (outside the CDR3, taken from reference TRBV15 and TRBJ2-3): DAMVIQNPRYQVTQFGKPVTLSCSQTLNHNVMYWYQQKSSQAPKLLFHYYDKDFNNEADTPDNFQSRRPNTSFCFLDIRSPGLGDTAMYLCATSRKEGGSTDTQYFGPGTRLTVL.

This clonotype was detected a few times. The chain has TRBV6-4 and TRBJ1-2; a weak D match, TRBD1 (6 bases). There are 16 residues in the CDR3. The V end lost 5 bases, the J end lost 4 bases, and 20 bases lay between the germline ends. CDR1 is MRHNA, CDR2 SNTAGT, per germline. The CDR3 region is CASSRTSAGDPYGYTF. DNA for the CDR3: TGTGCCAGCAGTCGAACGTCTGCAGGGGACCCCTATGGCTACACCTTC.

This chain uses TRBV29-1 with TRBJ1-1; 7 positions agree with TRBD1. CDR1 is SQVTM, CDR2 ANQGSEA, per germline. The V gene end was trimmed by 7 bases and the J gene end by 0 bases; junction bases not matched to a gene: 8. The CDR3 runs 14 residues. This chain's CDR3 is CSAHGTAVNTEAFF. The CDR3 DNA reads as TGCAGCGCCCATGGGACAGCCGTGAACACTGAAGCTTTCTTT.

This clonotype appeared a few times. This chain's CDR3 is CASSSGIHFYGYTF. The DNA for the CDR3 is TGTGCCAGCAGCTCCGGGATCCACTTCTATGGCTACACCTTC. The chain combines TRBV11-1 with TRBJ1-2; D remains unclear. This CDR3 comprises 14 residues. CDR1 is SGHAT and CDR2 is FQDESV in the germline V gene (reference sequence). V dropped 4 bases and J dropped 4 bases, with 13 bases sitting between them.

The chain is built from TRBV6-5 and TRBJ1-5, with unresolved D. The germline gives CDR1 MNHEY, CDR2 SVGAGI. Trimming stripped 6 bases from V and 0 bases from J, with 9 bases between. The CDR3 covers 14 residues. The CDR3 region is CASSPNYSNQPQHF. The CDR3 DNA follows: TGTGCCAGCAGCCCGAATTATAGCAATCAGCCCCAGCATTTT.

The chain combines TRBV12-5 with TRBJ2-7; TRBD2 matches at 10 bases. J lost 5 bases, V lost 0 bases, and 4 bases had no gene match. Germline lookup yields CDR1 LGHNT and CDR2 FRNRAP. This CDR3 spans 15 amino acids. The CDR3 region has the DNA TGTGCTAGTGGTTTGGTCCCTAGCGGGAGCCACGAGCAGTACTTC. This codes for CASGLVPSGSHEQYF. The whole variable domain, filled in from reference TRBV12-5 and TRBJ2-7, reads DARVTQTPRHKVTEMGQEVTMRCQPILGHNTVFWYRQTMMQGLELLAYFRNRAPLDDSGMPKDRFSAEMPDATLATLKIQPSEPRDSAVYFCASGLVPSGSHEQYFGPGTRLTVT.

The CDR3 loop reads CASSVAGGFEQYF. The CDR3 DNA is TGTGCCAGCAGCGTAGCGGGAGGATTCGAGCAGTACTTC. The chain combines TRBV9 with TRBJ2-5; TRBD2 matches at 7 bases. The DNA end lines up better with TRBJ2-7; the J call may be wrong. The CDR3 contains 13 residues. Looked up from germline, CDR1 is SGDLS and CDR2 is YYNGEE.

The rearrangement joins TRBV29-1 to TRBJ1-4, with no clear D. Germline V gene lookup returns CDR1 SQVTM and CDR2 ANQGSEA. The V and J ends lost 7 bases and 2 bases respectively, with 14 bases between them. This CDR3 has 14 residues. The CDR3 loop is CSALPLGTNEKLFF. CDR3 nucleotides: TGCAGCGCGCTGCCCCTTGGCACTAATGAAAAACTGTTTTTT. Full variable domain (outside the CDR3, taken from reference TRBV29-1 and TRBJ1-4): SAVISQKPSRDICQRGTSLTIQCQVDSQVTMMFWYRQQPGQSLTLIATANQGSEATYESGFVIDKFPISRPNLTFSTLTVSNMSPEDSSIYLCSALPLGTNEKLFFGSGTQLSVL.

With regard to this clonotype: This could be a read error, since a much larger clone is one nucleotide away. This chain connects TRBV11-2 to TRBJ1-2; TRBD1 matches at 9 bases. The CDR3 covers 13 residues. The J segment lost 8 bases and the V segment lost 8 bases, leaving 9 bases of the junction unmatched. Germline-derived CDR1 and CDR2 are SGHAT and FQNNGV. The CDR3 here is CASGSDRGGGYTF. For the CDR3, the DNA is TGTGCCAGCGGCTCGGACAGGGGTGGAGGCTACACCTTC.

The rearrangement uses TRBV4-1 and TRBJ2-1; no clear D gene. CDR3 length equals 11 residues. Between the trimmed V and J ends, which lost 1 base and 10 bases, there was a span of 5 bases. Germline values: CDR1 MGHRA, CDR2 YSYEKL. The CDR3, as DNA: TGCGCCAGCAGCCAAGGACTGGAGCAGTTCTTC. This gives the protein CASSQGLEQFF.

This rearrangement joins TRBV12-3 or TRBV12-4 to TRBJ2-7; D perhaps matches TRBD1 (6 bases). The V end was cut by 2 bases, the J end by 3 bases, with 11 bases between. This CDR3 has 14 amino acids. CDR3 protein: CASSLFQGNYEQYF. In DNA form, the CDR3 reads TGTGCCAGCAGTTTATTTCAGGGGAACTACGAGCAGTACTTC.

CDR3 bases: TGTGCCAGCAGTTGGACTAGCGGGAGCAACAACAATGAGCAGTTCTTC. This sequence encodes CASSWTSGSNNNEQFF. The chain links TRBV6-6 to TRBJ2-1, with TRBD2 identical over 13 bases. Germline V gene data show CDR1 as MNHNY and CDR2 as SVGAGI (reference sequence). V dropped 4 bases and J dropped 5; count of bases not matched to a gene: 5. There are 16 residues in the CDR3.

V is TRBV10-3 and J is TRBJ2-2; 7 bases agree with TRBD2. The V gene's germline CDR1 is ENHRY and CDR2 SYGVKD. The junction had 4 bases not matched to a gene; V was cut back by 6 bases and J by 0 bases. This CDR3 contains 15 residues. Here the CDR3 DNA reads TGTGCCATCAGAACGGGAGGAACGAACACCGGGGAGCTGTTTTTT. Its protein is CAIRTGGTNTGELFF.